The rows below give T cell receptor beta chains drawn from one sample of a study of blood T cells in healthy people across ages. MiXCR was run by TCRdb on the 5' RACE reads, yielding one entry per CDR3 protein. The table includes around 800,000 distinct CDR3 sequences, roughly 24% detected once. The sample was also reused in another study, on T cells of mothers and their children.

Sequenced sample: blood. The receptors shown here come from a boy younger than 18 in good health. Each CDR3 is given with its conserved first and last residue. D genes are given only for firm matches. The listing skips clone size in some rows; elsewhere it reads once, few, many or a size class.

d_call	v_call	cdr3_length	clone_size	j_call	cdr3_nt	cdr3_aa
TRBD1	TRBV10-3	16	few	TRBJ1-5	TGTGCCATCAGTGACTATAGGACAGGGGGATATCAGCCCCAGCATTTT	CAISDYRTGGYQPQHF
TRBD1	TRBV28	14	NA	TRBJ2-5	TGTGCCAGCAGACGGACAGGCAGCCAAGAGACCCAGTACTTC	CASRRTGSQETQYF
NA	TRBV12-3/TRBV12-4	14	once	TRBJ1-2	TGTGCCAGCAGTTTAGCGGGAGGAATTGGTGGCTACACCTTC	CASSLAGGIGGYTF
TRBD1	TRBV9	15	NA	TRBJ2-1	TGTGCCAGCAGCGCCCCCGGGACAGGGATAGGTGAGCAGTTCTTC	CASSAPGTGIGEQFF
NA	TRBV6-5	13	NA	TRBJ2-7	TGTGCCAGCAGACGGGGGGCCCACTACGAGCAGTACTTC	CASRRGAHYEQYF
NA	TRBV2	16	NA	TRBJ2-1	TGTGCCAGCAGTGATCGGAGCGGCGACTCCTACAATGAGCAGTTCTTC	CASSDRSGDSYNEQFF
NA	TRBV2	13	NA	TRBJ2-3	TGTGCCAGCAGTGTTTCGAGGGAGGCCGCGCAGTATTTT	CASSVSREAAQYF
TRBD1	TRBV9	14	NA	TRBJ2-7	TGTGCCAGCAGCGCCCTCCCCAGGGGGTCCGAGCAGTACTTC	CASSALPRGSEQYF
NA	TRBV6-6	15	NA	TRBJ1-4	TGTGCCAGCAGTTCAAAGGGTATGAAAAGTGAAAAACTGTTTTTT	CASSSKGMKSEKLFF
TRBD1	TRBV2	12	NA	TRBJ2-7	TGTGCAACCGACAGGGACAGCGCCGAGCAGTACTTC	CATDRDSAEQYF
TRBD1	TRBV10-3	12	NA	TRBJ1-2	TGTGCCATCCCGACAGGGGACTATGGCTACACCTTC	CAIPTGDYGYTF
NA	TRBV5-1	17	NA	TRBJ2-1	TGCGCCAGCCAAATCTCGCCCGGGGGTAGTTCCTACAATGAGCAGTTCTTC	CASQISPGGSSYNEQFF
NA	TRBV28	15	few	TRBJ1-6	TGTGCCAGCAGTTCAACTCCTCGCCATAATTCACCCCTCCACTTT	CASSSTPRHNSPLHF
TRBD1	TRBV29-1	14	NA	TRBJ1-2	TGCAGCGACCTCCGGGACAGGGGTGGCTATGGCTACACCTTC	CSDLRDRGGYGYTF
NA	TRBV5-1	12	many	TRBJ2-7	TGCGCCAGCAGTGACACAGGTTACGAGCAGTACTTC	CASSDTGYEQYF
NA	TRBV12-5	14	NA	TRBJ2-5	TGTGCTAGTGGTTCCCAACCTGGGGAGGAGACCCAGTACTTC	CASGSQPGEETQYF
NA	TRBV6-1	15	few	TRBJ1-1	TGTGCCAGCAGTGTGTACAGCAACTCGAACACTGAAGCTTTCTTT	CASSVYSNSNTEAFF
NA	TRBV7-9	16	NA	TRBJ1-5	TGTGCCAGCAGCTTCGGCCAGGGAGGTGGCAATCAGCCCCAGCATTTT	CASSFGQGGGNQPQHF
NA	TRBV14	14	NA	TRBJ1-6	TGTGCCAGCAGCGAGCGGGGTTTCAGTTCACCCCTCCACTTT	CASSERGFSSPLHF
TRBD2	TRBV27	15	few	TRBJ2-1	TGTGCCAGCAGTTTATGGGGCGGGGGGGCCATTGAGCAGTTCTTC	CASSLWGGGAIEQFF
NA	TRBV9	15	NA	TRBJ2-2	TGTGCCAGCAGCGTTTTGCAGGGTAACACCGGGGAGCTGTTTTTT	CASSVLQGNTGELFF
NA	TRBV11-2	15	few	TRBJ2-1	TGTGCCAGCATGGACAGAAGTCCCACAACGAATGAGCAGTTCTTC	CASMDRSPTTNEQFF
NA	TRBV29-1	16	few	TRBJ2-5	TGCAGCGTTGCGTCGAATAGCGGAGGGTACCAAGAGACCCAGTACTTC	CSVASNSGGYQETQYF
NA	TRBV6-5	13	few	TRBJ2-7	TGTGCCAGCAGACAGGAGATTTCCTACGAGCAGTACTTC	CASRQEISYEQYF
TRBD1	TRBV5-4	14	NA	TRBJ2-5	TGTGCCAGCAGCTCACAGGGGGGCGGAGAGACCCAGTACTTC	CASSSQGGGETQYF
NA	TRBV24-1	13	once	TRBJ2-1	TGTGCCACCAGTGCTCTCGACGGGAATGAGCAGTTCTTC	CATSALDGNEQFF
NA	TRBV7-2	14	few	TRBJ1-1	TGTGCCAGCAGCTTAACGGTCGGGGACACTGAAGCTTTCTTT	CASSLTVGDTEAFF
TRBD1	TRBV25-1	17	many	TRBJ2-5	TGTGCCAGCAGTGAATGGGACAGGGTGCGATCCCAAGAGACCCAGTACTTC	CASSEWDRVRSQETQYF
TRBD2	TRBV24-1	17	NA	TRBJ2-1	TGTGCCACTTCGACTAGCGGGGGGCCTGGGTCCTACAATGAGCAGTTCTTC	CATSTSGGPGSYNEQFF
TRBD2	TRBV20-1	16	many	TRBJ2-3	TGCAGTGCTAGAGATCGGCTAGCGGGGGGCACAGATACGCAGTATTTT	CSARDRLAGGTDTQYF
NA	TRBV6-5	13	NA	TRBJ2-7	TGTGCCAGCAGTCACCGGGACCGTGGTTTAGTGTACTTC	CASSHRDRGLVYF
TRBD1	TRBV27	14	few	TRBJ2-7	TGTGCCAGCACCCGGACAGGGGGCCCCTACGAGCAGTACTTC	CASTRTGGPYEQYF
NA	TRBV7-3	14	few	TRBJ2-2	TGTGCCAGCAGCTTAACCTTGAACACCGGGGAGCTGTTTTTT	CASSLTLNTGELFF
NA	TRBV5-1	15	few	TRBJ1-2	TGCGCCAGCAGCCCCACCGACACGGGGAACTATGGCTACACCTTC	CASSPTDTGNYGYTF
NA	TRBV20-1	15	few	TRBJ2-3	TGCAGTGCTAGAGATCTAGTTGATTCGCCGGATACGCAGTATTTT	CSARDLVDSPDTQYF
TRBD1	TRBV28	15	few	TRBJ1-6	TGTGCCAGCAGTGCCCCGACAGGGTGGCAATCACCCCTCCACTTT	CASSAPTGWQSPLHF
NA	TRBV6-5	15	NA	TRBJ2-1	TGTGCCAGCACCCAGCAACAGAGCTCCTACAATGAGCAGTTCTTC	CASTQQQSSYNEQFF
NA	TRBV19	15	few	TRBJ1-5	TGTGCCAGTAGTATAGCAGGGTTTATGGATCAGCCCCAGCATTTT	CASSIAGFMDQPQHF
NA	TRBV6-2/TRBV6-3	14	NA	TRBJ1-5	TGTGCCACCCGAACCTCCGTGGGCAATCAGCCCCAGCATTTT	CATRTSVGNQPQHF
NA	TRBV3-1	15	NA	TRBJ2-3	TGTGCCAGCAGCTTAAGGGACGGAATCACAGATACGCAGTATTTT	CASSLRDGITDTQYF
NA	TRBV12-3/TRBV12-4	17	NA	TRBJ2-5	TGTGCCAGCAGTTTTTCCGGCGGGCCCAACGTGAAAGAGACCCAGTACTTC	CASSFSGGPNVKETQYF
NA	TRBV6-1	17	NA	TRBJ1-2	TGTGCCAGCAACCCGGGCGTAGCGGGACGGGATAACTATGGCTACACCTTC	CASNPGVAGRDNYGYTF